This T cell receptor (beta chain) was retrieved from a study of type 1 regulatory T cells. Looking at the study overall: An in vitro protocol generated T-allo10, a Tr1-enriched, alloantigen-specific CD4 T cell product.

J gave up 4 bases and V 4 bases, and 10 bases lay outside the gene matches. Germline V lookup: CDR1 SGHNT, CDR2 YYREEE (reference sequence). The CDR3 contains 15 residues. At least ten counts were recorded for this clonotype. Its antigen is undetermined. TCRdb called the reads again in MiXCR, with one record for every CDR3 protein. The sample has some 15,000 distinct CDR3 sequences; roughly 15% are singletons. Sequencing was performed on cultured T cells, either the whole culture or a sorted T cell fraction (not recorded which). This chain joins TRBV5-4 and TRBJ2-5, with 7 bases lining up with TRBD1. The receptor was derived from a human donor in good health. DNA for the CDR3: TGTGCCAGCAGCCACGATAGGGGGCGCGGAGAGACCCAGTACTTC. It is translated as CASSHDRGRGETQYF.